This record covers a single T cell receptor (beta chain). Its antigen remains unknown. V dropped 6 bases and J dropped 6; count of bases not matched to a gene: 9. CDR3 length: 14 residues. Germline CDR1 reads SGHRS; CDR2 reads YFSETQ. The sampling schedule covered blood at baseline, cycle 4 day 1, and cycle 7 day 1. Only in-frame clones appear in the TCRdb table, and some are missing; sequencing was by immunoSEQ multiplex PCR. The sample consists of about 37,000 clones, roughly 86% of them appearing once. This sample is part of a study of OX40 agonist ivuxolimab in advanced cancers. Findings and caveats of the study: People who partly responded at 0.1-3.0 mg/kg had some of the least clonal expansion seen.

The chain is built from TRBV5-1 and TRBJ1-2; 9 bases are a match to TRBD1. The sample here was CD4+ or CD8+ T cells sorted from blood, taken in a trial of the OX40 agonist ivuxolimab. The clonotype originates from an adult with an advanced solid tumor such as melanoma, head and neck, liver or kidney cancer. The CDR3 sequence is CASNPGQGTDGYTF. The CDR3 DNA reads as TGCGCCAGCAACCCGGGACAGGGAACCGATGGCTACACCTTC.